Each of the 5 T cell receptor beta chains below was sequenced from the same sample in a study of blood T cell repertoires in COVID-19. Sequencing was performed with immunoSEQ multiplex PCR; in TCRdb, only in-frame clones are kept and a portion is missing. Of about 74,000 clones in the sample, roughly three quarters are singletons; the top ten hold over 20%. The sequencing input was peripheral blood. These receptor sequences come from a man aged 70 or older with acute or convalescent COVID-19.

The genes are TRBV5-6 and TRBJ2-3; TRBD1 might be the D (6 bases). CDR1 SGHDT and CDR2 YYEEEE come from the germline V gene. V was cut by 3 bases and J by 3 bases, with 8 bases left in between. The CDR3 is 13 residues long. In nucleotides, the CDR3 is TGTGCCAGCAGCTCAGGGGAAACAGATACGCAGTATTTT. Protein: CASSSGETDTQYF.

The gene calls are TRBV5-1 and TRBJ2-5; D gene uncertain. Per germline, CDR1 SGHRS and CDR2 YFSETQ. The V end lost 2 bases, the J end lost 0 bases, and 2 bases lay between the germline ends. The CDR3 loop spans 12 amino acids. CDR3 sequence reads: CASSFYQETQYF. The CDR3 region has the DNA TGCGCCAGCAGCTTCTACCAAGAGACCCAGTACTTC.

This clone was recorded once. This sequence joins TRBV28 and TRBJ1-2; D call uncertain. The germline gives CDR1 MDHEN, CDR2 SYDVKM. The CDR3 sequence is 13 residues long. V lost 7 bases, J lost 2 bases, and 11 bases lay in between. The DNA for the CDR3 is TGTGCCAGCACCTCCCCGGGGAACTATGGCTACACCTTC. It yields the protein CASTSPGNYGYTF.

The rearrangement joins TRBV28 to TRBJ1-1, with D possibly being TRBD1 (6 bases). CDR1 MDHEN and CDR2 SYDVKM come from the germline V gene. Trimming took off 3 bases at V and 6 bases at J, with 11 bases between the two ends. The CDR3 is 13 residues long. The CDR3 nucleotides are TGTGCCAGCAGTTTCCAGGGGCCCCCTGAAGCTTTCTTT. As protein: CASSFQGPPEAFF.

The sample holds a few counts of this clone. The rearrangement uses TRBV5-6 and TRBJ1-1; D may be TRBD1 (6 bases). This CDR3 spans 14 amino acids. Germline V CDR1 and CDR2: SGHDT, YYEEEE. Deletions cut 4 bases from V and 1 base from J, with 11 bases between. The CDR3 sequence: CASSQGGWNTEAFF. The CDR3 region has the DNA TGTGCCAGCAGCCAAGGGGGTTGGAACACTGAAGCTTTCTTT.